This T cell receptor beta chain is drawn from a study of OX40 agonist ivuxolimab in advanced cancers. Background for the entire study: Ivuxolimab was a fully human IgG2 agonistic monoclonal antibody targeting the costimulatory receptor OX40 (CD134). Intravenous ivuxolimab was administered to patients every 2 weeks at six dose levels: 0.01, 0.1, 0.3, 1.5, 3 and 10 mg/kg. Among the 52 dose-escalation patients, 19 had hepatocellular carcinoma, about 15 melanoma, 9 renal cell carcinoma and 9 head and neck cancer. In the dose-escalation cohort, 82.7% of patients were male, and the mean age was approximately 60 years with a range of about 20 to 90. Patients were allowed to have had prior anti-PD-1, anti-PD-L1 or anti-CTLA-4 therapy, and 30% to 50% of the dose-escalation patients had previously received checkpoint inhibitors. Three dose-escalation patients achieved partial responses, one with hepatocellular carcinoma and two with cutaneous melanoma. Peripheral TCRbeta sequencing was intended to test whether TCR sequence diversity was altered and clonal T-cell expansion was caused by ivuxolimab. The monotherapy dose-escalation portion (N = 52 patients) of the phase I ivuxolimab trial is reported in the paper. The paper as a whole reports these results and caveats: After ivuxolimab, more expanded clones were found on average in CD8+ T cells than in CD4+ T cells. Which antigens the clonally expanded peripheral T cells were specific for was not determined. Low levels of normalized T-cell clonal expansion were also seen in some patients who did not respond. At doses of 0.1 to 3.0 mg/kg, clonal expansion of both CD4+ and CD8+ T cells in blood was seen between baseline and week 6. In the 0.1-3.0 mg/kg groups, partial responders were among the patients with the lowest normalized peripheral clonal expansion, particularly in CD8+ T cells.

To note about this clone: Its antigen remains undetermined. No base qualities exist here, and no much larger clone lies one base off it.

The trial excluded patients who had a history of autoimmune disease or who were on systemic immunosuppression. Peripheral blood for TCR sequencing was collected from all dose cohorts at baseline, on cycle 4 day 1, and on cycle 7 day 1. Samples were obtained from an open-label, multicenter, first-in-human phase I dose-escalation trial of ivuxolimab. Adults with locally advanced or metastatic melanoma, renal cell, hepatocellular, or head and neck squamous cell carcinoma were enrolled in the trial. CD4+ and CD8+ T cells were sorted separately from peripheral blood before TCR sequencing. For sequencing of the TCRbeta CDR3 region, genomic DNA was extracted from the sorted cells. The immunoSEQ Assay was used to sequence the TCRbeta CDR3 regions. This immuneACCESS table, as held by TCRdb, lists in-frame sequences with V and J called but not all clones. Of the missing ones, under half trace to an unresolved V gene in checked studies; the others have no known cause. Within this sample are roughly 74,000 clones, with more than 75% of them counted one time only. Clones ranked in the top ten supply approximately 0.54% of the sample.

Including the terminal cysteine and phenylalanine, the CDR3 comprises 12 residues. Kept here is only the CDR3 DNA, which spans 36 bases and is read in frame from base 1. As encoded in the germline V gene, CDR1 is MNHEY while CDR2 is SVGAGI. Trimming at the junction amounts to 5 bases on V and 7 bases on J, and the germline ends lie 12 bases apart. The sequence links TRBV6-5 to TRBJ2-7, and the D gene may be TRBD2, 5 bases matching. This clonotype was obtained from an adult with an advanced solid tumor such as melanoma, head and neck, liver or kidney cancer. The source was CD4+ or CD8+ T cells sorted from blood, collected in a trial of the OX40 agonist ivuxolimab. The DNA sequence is TGTGCCAGCAGTCGAGACGGCGGGGAGCAGTACTTC. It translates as CASSRDGGEQYF.